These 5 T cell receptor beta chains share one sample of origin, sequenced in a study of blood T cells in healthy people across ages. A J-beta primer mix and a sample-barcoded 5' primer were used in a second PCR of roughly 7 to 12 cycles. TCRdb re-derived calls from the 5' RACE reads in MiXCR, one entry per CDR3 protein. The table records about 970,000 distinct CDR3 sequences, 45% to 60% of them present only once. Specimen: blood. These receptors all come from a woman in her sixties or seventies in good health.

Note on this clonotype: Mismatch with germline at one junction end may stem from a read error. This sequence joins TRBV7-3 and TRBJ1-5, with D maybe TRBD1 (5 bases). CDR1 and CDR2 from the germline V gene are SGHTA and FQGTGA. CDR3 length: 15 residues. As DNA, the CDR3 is TGTGCCGGCAGCCCCGGCGGGGGTCGCAATCAGCCCCAGCATTTT. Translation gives CAGSPGGGRNQPQHF.

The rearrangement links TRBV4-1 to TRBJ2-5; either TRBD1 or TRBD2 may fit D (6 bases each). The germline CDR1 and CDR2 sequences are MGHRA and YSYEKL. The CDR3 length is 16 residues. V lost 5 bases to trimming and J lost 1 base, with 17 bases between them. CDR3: CASSRGRSGLQETQYF. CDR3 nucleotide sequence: TGCGCCAGCAGCAGGGGGAGGAGCGGGCTCCAAGAGACCCAGTACTTC.

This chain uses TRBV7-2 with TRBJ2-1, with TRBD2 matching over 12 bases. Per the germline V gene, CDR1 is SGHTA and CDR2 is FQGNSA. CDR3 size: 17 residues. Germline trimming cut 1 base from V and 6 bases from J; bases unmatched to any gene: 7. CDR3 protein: CASSLGRLAGGLNEQFF. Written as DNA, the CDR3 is TGTGCCAGCAGCTTAGGAAGGCTAGCGGGGGGGCTCAATGAGCAGTTCTTC.

The CDR3 DNA reads as TGTGCCAGCGGCCTAAGGGAAACCTACGAGCAGTACTTC. The encoded protein is CASGLRETYEQYF. The rearrangement links TRBV7-2 to TRBJ2-7; D not certain. This CDR3 is built from 13 residues. Germline assignment: CDR1 SGHTA and CDR2 FQGNSA. Trimming removed 8 bases at V and 2 bases at J, with 13 bases between.

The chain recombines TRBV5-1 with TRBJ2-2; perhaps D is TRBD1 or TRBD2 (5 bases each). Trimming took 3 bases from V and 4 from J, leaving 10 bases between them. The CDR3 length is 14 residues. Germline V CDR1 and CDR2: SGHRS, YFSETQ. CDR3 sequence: CASSWPGGTGELFF. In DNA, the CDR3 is TGCGCCAGCAGCTGGCCTGGGGGCACCGGGGAGCTGTTTTTT.